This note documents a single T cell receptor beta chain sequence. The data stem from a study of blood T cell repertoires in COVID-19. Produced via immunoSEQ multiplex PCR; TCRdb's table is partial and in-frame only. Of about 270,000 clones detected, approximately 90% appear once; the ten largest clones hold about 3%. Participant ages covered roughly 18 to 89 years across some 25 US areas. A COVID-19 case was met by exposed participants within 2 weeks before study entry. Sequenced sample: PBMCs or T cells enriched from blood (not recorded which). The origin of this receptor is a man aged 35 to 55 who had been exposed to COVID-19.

The CDR3 DNA reads as TGCGCCAGCAGTGATAACAGGGTCGGTGAAAAACTGTTTTTT. Amino acids: CASSDNRVGEKLFF. V and J are TRBV10-1 and TRBJ1-4; possibly TRBD1 for D (6 bases). Looked up from germline, CDR1 is WNHNN and CDR2 is SYGVQD (reference sequence). V was pared by 3 bases and J by 7 bases, with 12 bases between. CDR3 length equals 14 residues.